This T cell receptor beta chain was retrieved from a study of cytomegalovirus exposure and HLA in healthy donors. PCR used 60 Vbeta primers and 13 Jbeta primers. Some clones are missing from TCRdb's copy, which holds only in-frame ones; the method was immunoSEQ multiplex PCR. The sample lists about 170,000 clones; about 80% were seen once. This clone has just one count. The antigen is not known. CDR1 LGHNT and CDR2 FRNRAP come from the germline V gene. There are 15 residues in the CDR3. J lost 4 bases, V lost 5 bases, and 10 bases had no gene match. General study results and limits: Fewer N-insertions (relative to the roughly 630-donor mean) were reportedly seen in an Asian-associated ancestry cluster in a later analysis. Within an earlier analysis, most TCR beta V segments proved productive either about 90% or about 30% of the time.

The TCR originated in a woman in her twenties or thirties in good health and CMV-seropositive. Sequenced sample: PBMCs. The J gene is TRBJ1-2, the V gene TRBV12-5; the match to TRBD1 covers 7 bases. In DNA, the CDR3 is TGTGCTAGTGGTCCCGACAGGGTTGTCGGCTATGGCTACACCTTC. It codes for CASGPDRVVGYGYTF.